This TCR beta chain was captured in a study of blood T cell repertoires in COVID-19. This CDR3 spans 14 amino acids. Clones were sequenced by immunoSEQ multiplex PCR, and TCRdb holds only the in-frame ones, with some missing. The table records around 20,000 clones, roughly 88% of them present only once. Sequenced: PBMCs or T cells enriched from blood (not recorded which). The receptor was derived from a woman in her twenties or thirties who had recovered from COVID-19. This rearrangement joins TRBV21-1 to TRBJ1-2; the tabulated D call, TRBD1, remains unverified against the DNA. TRBV21-1 is reported as a pseudogene. CDR3: CASSKGLGQNGYTF. The CDR3 nucleotides read TGTGCCAGCAGCAAAGGGCTGGGACAGAATGGCTACACCTTC.